The clone carrying this T cell receptor (beta chain) was observed a few times. Its specificity is unknown. TCRdb fed the RT-PCR reads into MiXCR, producing one record per CDR3 protein. There are hundreds of thousands of distinct CDR3 sequences in the sample; roughly 12% occur only once, and more than 9.5% lies in the top ten. The V gene's germline CDR1 is LNHNV and CDR2 YYDKDF (reference sequence). CDR3 size: 14 residues. V was shortened by 3 bases and J by 5 bases, with 10 bases between the two germline ends. This record comes from a study of response to subunit inactivated influenza vaccine. Study conclusions and caveats: The study's authors posited that every seasonal influenza vaccination enlists few new T cells.

These records were also assigned to another study, of T cells expressing NK-cell markers. This second study notes: For TCR beta, cDNA was produced by 5'RACE template switching with UMIs. Roughly 6 of the donors carried dominant NKG2C+ clonotypes that took up about 1.0-7.0% of their CD8+ T cells. Once again these clonotypes came out on top in the CD3+CD56-NKG2C+ fraction of a few donors. Nothing established the HCMV specificity of expanded NKG2C+ T cell clones.

The sequencing here drew on PBMCs from blood, taken on the day of vaccination. The chain carries TRBV15 and TRBJ2-2; TRBD2 might be the D (5 bases). The source is a man aged 50 to 60 who received an inactivated influenza vaccine. The CDR3 region is CATSRSRTTGELFF. The CDR3 DNA reads as TGTGCCACCAGCAGGTCTAGGACTACCGGGGAGCTGTTTTTT. The complete variable domain, with remaining parts taken from reference TRBV15 and TRBJ2-2, reads DAMVIQNPRYQVTQFGKPVTLSCSQTLNHNVMYWYQQKSSQAPKLLFHYYDKDFNNEADTPDNFQSRRPNTSFCFLDIRSPGLGDTAMYLCATSRSRTTGELFFGEGSRLTVL.